The clone carrying this T cell receptor (beta chain) was counted between two and nine times. Its target is not known. A single record per CDR3 protein comes from TCRdb applying MiXCR to the 5' RACE reads. The sample records approximately 7,000 distinct CDR3 sequences, about 73% being singletons. Treg sorting used a CD4+CD25+CD127-/low gate. The study, taken as a whole, reports: Tumor memory CD4+ T cell TCR gene usage was found to cluster with blood and lymph node memory CD4+ cells and with lymph node naive CD4+ cells. Tumor Tregs overlapped most with tumor, then blood, naive CD4+ cells.

This TCR was sampled from a female donor with breast cancer. The sample comprised tumor-infiltrating Tregs sorted from the breast tumor.

CDR3 sequence: CASSQQQDRNSYEQYF. The CDR3 nucleotides read TGTGCCAGCAGCCAACAACAGGACAGAAATTCCTACGAGCAGTACTTC. This rearrangement joins TRBV4-2 to TRBJ2-7; a possible D gene is TRBD1 (6 bases). The CDR3 has 16 residues. Trimming removed 2 bases at V and 1 base at J, with 15 bases between. Per germline, CDR1 LGHNA and CDR2 YNFKEQ.